This entry lists 11 T cell receptor beta chains sequenced from one sample in a study of blood T cells in healthy people across ages. A second PCR, run for about 7 to 11 cycles, used a sample-barcoded 5' primer plus a J-beta primer mix. Each CDR3 protein gets one entry after TCRdb re-called the 5' RACE reads with MiXCR. The sample has roughly 1.5 million distinct CDR3 sequences, roughly 43% seen once; the top ten hold around 4%. Sample: blood. Receptors were obtained from a woman under 30 in good health.

The V and J genes are TRBV12-3 or TRBV12-4 and TRBJ2-1, with D tentatively TRBD1 or TRBD2 (7 bases each). This CDR3 has 13 amino acids. CDR3 in DNA: TGTGCGACCTCCAGGGGGGGGGCGAATGAGCAGTTCTTC. This sequence encodes CATSRGGANEQFF.

This clonotype was picked up a small number of times. The chain couples TRBV7-9 to TRBJ1-2; no firm D call. The CDR3 length is 13 residues. V dropped 2 bases and J dropped 6 bases, with 10 bases sitting between them. Germline V CDR1 and CDR2: SEHNR, FQNEAQ (reference sequence). Here the CDR3 reads CASSLIGQHGYTF. The CDR3 DNA sequence: TGTGCCAGCAGCTTAATCGGCCAGCATGGCTACACCTTC.

The chain carries TRBV24-1 and TRBJ2-1; 8 bases map to TRBD2. V was clipped by 4 bases and J by 5 bases; unmatched bases: 6. CDR3 length equals 15 residues. CDR1 and CDR2 from the germline V gene are KGHDR and SFDVKD. Here the CDR3 DNA reads TGTGCCACCAGTGACCCCGGGGGGGCCAACAATGAGCAGTTCTTC. Translation gives CATSDPGGANNEQFF.

This clonotype was counted between two and nine times. The genes are TRBV18 and TRBJ1-1; 7 bases align to TRBD1. The germline gives CDR1 KGHSH, CDR2 LQKENI. V lost 4 bases and J lost 6; bases outside the gene matches: 11. The CDR3 has 15 residues. The CDR3 region is CASSLGTVYNSEAFF. The CDR3 bases are TGTGCCAGCTCACTGGGGACAGTTTATAATTCTGAAGCTTTCTTT.

This clonotype was counted at least ten times. The chain uses TRBV4-3 and TRBJ2-1; possibly TRBD1 or TRBD2 for D (7 bases each). CDR1 is LGHNA, CDR2 YSLEER, per germline. The CDR3 totals 16 residues. Trimming cost V 1 base and J 2 bases, with 12 bases left between them. The CDR3 is CASSQVGGTAYNEQFF. CDR3 sequence (DNA): TGCGCCAGCAGCCAAGTGGGAGGGACAGCCTACAATGAGCAGTTCTTC.

The rearrangement uses TRBV28 and TRBJ2-5, with D possibly being TRBD1 or TRBD2 (5 bases each). Trimming took off 5 bases at V and 5 bases at J, with 12 bases between the two ends. The CDR3 is 13 residues long. Looked up from germline, CDR1 is MDHEN and CDR2 is SYDVKM. CDR3 amino acids: CASSRVGDETQYF. The DNA for the CDR3 is TGTGCCAGCAGTAGGGTAGGGGACGAGACCCAGTACTTC.

The gene calls are TRBV20-1 and TRBJ1-5; possible D gene TRBD1, 5 bases. The ends were cut back, 0 bases at V and 5 bases at J, with 11 bases in the middle. There are 14 residues in the CDR3. From germline, CDR1 is DFQATT and CDR2 SNEGSKA (reference sequence). This chain's CDR3 is CSAREDQGHQPQHF. The CDR3 nucleotides are TGCAGTGCTAGAGAGGATCAGGGTCATCAGCCCCAGCATTTT.

This clonotype turned up a few times. The V call is TRBV20-1, the J call TRBJ1-5; D call uncertain. Germline assignment: CDR1 DFQATT and CDR2 SNEGSKA (reference sequence). The CDR3 runs to 14 residues. V lost 6 bases, J lost 2 bases, and 14 bases lay in between. The CDR3 sequence: CSAASGRGNQPQHF. The CDR3 bases are TGCAGTGCCGCCTCGGGTAGGGGCAATCAGCCCCAGCATTTT.

This clonotype was recorded a few times. The gene calls are TRBV2 and TRBJ1-5, with 8 nucleotides matching TRBD1. CDR1 is SNHLY and CDR2 is FYNNEI in the germline V gene. There are 17 residues in the CDR3. V shed 6 bases and J 2 bases; nucleotides not matched to a gene: 12. The CDR3 protein is CASRWGIDRGGNQPQHF. CDR3 sequence (DNA): TGTGCCAGCAGATGGGGGATTGACAGGGGTGGCAATCAGCCCCAGCATTTT. The whole variable domain, remainder taken from reference TRBV2 and TRBJ1-5, is EPEVTQTPSHQVTQMGQEVILRCVPISNHLYFYWYRQILGQKVEFLVSFYNNEISEKSEIFDDQFSVERPDGSNFTLKIRSTKLEDSAMYFCASRWGIDRGGNQPQHFGDGTRLSIL.

The rearrangement uses TRBV5-6 and TRBJ2-4; D is undetermined. The assigned J gene may be wrong: the sequence end matches TRBJ2-7 better. Germline lookup yields CDR1 SGHDT and CDR2 YYEEEE. The CDR3 is made up of 14 amino acids. CDR3 residues: CASSLRLVEYEQYF. CDR3 nucleotide sequence: TGTGCCAGCAGCTTGCGGTTAGTAGAATACGAGCAGTACTTC.

This clonotype was observed a handful of times. The genes are TRBV20-1 and TRBJ1-2, with 9 bases aligning to TRBD1. Losses at the gene ends were 6 bases for V and 0 bases for J; bases not matched to a gene: 5. The CDR3 contains 14 residues. Germline assignment: CDR1 DFQATT and CDR2 SNEGSKA (reference sequence). CDR3 residues: CSARRTGANYGYTF. The CDR3 region has the DNA TGCAGTGCAAGACGGACAGGGGCTAACTATGGCTACACCTTC.